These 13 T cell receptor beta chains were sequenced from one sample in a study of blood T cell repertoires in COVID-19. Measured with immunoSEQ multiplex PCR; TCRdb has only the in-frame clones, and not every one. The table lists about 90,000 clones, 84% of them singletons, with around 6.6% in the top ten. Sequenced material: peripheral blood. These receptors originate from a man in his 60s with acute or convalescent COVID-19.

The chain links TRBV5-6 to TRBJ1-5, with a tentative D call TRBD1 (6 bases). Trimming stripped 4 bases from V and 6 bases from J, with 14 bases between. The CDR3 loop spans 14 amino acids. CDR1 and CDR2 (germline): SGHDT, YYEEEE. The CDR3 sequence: CASSTAGAIQPQHF. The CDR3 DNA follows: TGTGCCAGCAGCACGGCGGGGGCTATTCAGCCCCAGCATTTT.

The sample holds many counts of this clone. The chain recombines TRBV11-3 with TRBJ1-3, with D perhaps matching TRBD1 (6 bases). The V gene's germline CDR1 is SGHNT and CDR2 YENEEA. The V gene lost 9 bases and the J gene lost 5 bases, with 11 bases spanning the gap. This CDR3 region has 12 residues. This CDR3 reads CASWTDRNTIYF. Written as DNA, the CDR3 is TGTGCCAGTTGGACAGACCGAAACACCATATATTTT.

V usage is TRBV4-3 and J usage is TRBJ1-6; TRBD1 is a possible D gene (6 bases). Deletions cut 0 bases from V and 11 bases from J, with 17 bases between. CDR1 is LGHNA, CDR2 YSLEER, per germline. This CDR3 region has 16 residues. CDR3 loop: CASSQEGDMGATPLHF. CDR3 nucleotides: TGCGCCAGCAGCCAAGAGGGCGACATGGGGGCAACACCCCTCCACTTT.

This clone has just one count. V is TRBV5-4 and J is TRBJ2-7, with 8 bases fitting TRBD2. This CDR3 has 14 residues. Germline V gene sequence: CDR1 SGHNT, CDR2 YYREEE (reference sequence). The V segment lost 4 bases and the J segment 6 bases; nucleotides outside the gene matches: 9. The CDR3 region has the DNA TGTGCCAGCAGCCTCTCGGGGGGGGGTGCCGAGCAGTACTTC. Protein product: CASSLSGGGAEQYF.

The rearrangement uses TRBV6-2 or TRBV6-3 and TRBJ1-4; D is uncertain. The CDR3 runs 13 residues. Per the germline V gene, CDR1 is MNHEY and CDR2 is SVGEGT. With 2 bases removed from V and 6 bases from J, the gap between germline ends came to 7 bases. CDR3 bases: TGTGCCAGCAGTTACGAGGTATATGAAAAACTGTTTTTT. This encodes CASSYEVYEKLFF.

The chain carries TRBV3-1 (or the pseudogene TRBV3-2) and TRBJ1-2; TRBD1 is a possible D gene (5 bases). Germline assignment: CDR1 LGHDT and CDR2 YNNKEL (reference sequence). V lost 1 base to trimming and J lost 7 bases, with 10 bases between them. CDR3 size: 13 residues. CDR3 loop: CASSQVGAGGYTF. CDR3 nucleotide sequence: TGTGCCAGCAGCCAAGTAGGGGCTGGTGGCTACACCTTC.

The CDR3 DNA is TGTGCCAGCAGCTTAGGGGGCGGATTAGAACCCCAGCATTTT. Its protein is CASSLGGGLEPQHF. This chain connects TRBV7-2 to TRBJ1-5; a possible D gene is TRBD1 (5 bases). The CDR3 is 14 amino acids. V dropped 1 base and J dropped 10 bases, with 14 bases sitting between them. Germline V CDR1 and CDR2: SGHTA, FQGNSA.

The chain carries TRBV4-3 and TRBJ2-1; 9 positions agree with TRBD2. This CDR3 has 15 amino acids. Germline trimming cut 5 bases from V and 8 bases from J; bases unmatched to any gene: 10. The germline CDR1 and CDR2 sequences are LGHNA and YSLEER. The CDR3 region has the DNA TGCGCCAGCAGCGCACAAGGGGGCGGGAGGGATGAGCAGTTCTTC. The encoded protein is CASSAQGGGRDEQFF.

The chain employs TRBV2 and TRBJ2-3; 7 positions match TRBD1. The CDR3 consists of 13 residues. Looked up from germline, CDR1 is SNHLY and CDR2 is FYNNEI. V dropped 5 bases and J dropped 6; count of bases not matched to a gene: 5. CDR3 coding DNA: TGTGCCAGCAGTCGCGACAGGGCTGATACGCAGTATTTT. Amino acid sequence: CASSRDRADTQYF.

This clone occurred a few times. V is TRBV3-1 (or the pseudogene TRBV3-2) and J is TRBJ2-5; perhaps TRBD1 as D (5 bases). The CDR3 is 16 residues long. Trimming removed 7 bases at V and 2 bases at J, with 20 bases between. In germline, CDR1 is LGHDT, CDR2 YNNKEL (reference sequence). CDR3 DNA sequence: TGTGCCAGCATGGCCATTGGGGCAGGTAGTCAAGAGACCCAGTACTTC. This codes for CASMAIGAGSQETQYF.

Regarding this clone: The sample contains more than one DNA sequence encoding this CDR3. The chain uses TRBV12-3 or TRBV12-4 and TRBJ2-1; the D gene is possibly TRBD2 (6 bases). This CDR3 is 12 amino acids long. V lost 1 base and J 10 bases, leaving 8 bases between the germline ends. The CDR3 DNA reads TGTGCCAGCAGTTTAGTCGGGGGAGAGCAGTTCTTC. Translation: CASSLVGGEQFF.

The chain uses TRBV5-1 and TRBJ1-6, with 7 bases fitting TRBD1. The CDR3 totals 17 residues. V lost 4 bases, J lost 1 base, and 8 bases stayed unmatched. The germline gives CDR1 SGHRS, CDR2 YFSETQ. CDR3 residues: CASSDYRGTSYNSPLHF. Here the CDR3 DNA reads TGCGCCAGCAGCGATTACAGGGGTACATCCTATAATTCACCCCTCCACTTT.

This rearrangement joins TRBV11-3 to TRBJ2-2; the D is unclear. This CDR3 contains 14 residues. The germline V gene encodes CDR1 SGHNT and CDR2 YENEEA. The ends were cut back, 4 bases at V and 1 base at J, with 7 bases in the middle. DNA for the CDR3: TGTGCCAGCAGCTCGAAACAGAACACCGGGGAGCTGTTTTTT. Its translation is CASSSKQNTGELFF.